This T cell receptor (beta chain) came from a study of blood T cell repertoires in COVID-19. The wider study: Specimens from acute and convalescent COVID-19 originated in the United States, Italy and Spain. PBMCs, B-cell-depleted T cells, or T cells provided the cDNA or gDNA that made up the material.

In the study's own analysis: Quantification of nucleated cells was approximated via reference gene primer amplification. Produced via immunoSEQ multiplex PCR; TCRdb's table is partial and in-frame only. For V, J and clone size, that table is used; D and trimming come from the DNA. The sample yields 70,000 or so clones, under 95% seen once. V dropped 8 bases and J dropped 1 base, with 17 bases sitting between them. There are 15 residues in the CDR3. The germline V gene encodes CDR1 MNHEY and CDR2 SMNVEV (reference sequence). This chain joins TRBV27 and TRBJ1-1; possible D gene TRBD1, 5 bases. The specimen sequenced was peripheral blood. The clonotype was recovered from a human donor in a cohort sampled during active COVID-19. In nucleotides, the CDR3 is TGTGCCAGCCGCAAAGGCGGGGGGGGGAACACTGAAGCTTTCTTT. Its protein product is CASRKGGGGNTEAFF.